A single sample is the source of the 27 T cell receptor beta chains below, sequenced in a study of metastatic and nonmetastatic thyroid tumors. All patients reached thyroid surgery having received no treatment beforehand. Through MiXCR, TCRdb re-clonotyped the PCR reads. The sample shows approximately 37,000 clones, around 16% of them seen only once. Sequences were obtained from blood. The receptors stem from a female donor with papillary thyroid cancer or a benign thyroid nodule (not recorded which). Some clones in this sample may be carry-over from other donors' samples.

This clone was seen at least ten times. The chain combines TRBV10-2 with TRBJ2-1; 14 nucleotides agree with TRBD2. Germline trimming cut 5 bases from V and 7 bases from J; bases unmatched to any gene: 4. In germline, CDR1 is WSHSY, CDR2 SAAADI. The CDR3 loop spans 15 amino acids. The DNA of the CDR3 is TGCGCCAGCAGTATGGGACTAGCGGGAGTTAATGAGCAGTTCTTC. Protein product: CASSMGLAGVNEQFF.

The chain is built from TRBV6-5 and TRBJ2-7; D uncertain. CDR1 is MNHEY and CDR2 is SVGAGI in the germline V gene. The V gene lost 0 bases and the J gene lost 7 bases, with 25 bases spanning the gap. The CDR3 is 18 residues long. CDR3 sequence (DNA): TGTGCCAGCAGTTACTCGATGGATAAGGGCTACCAGAACGGAGAGCAGTACTTC. Translated, it gives CASSYSMDKGYQNGEQYF.

This clone was seen repeatedly, ten times or more. CDR3 in amino acids: CASSSDRAGREQYF. In nucleotides, the CDR3 is TGTGCCAGCAGCTCGGACAGGGCCGGGAGGGAGCAGTACTTC. V gene TRBV5-5 combines with J gene TRBJ2-7, with D possibly being TRBD1 (8 bases). The germline CDR1 and CDR2 sequences are SGHKS and YYEKEE (reference sequence). This CDR3 is built from 14 residues. Between the trimmed V and J ends, which lost 3 bases and 7 bases, there was a span of 17 bases.

There are many counts of this clone. The V call is TRBV11-2, the J call TRBJ1-1, with a tentative D call TRBD1 (5 bases). The CDR3 totals 13 residues. V lost 1 base to trimming and J lost 5 bases, with 8 bases between them. Germline V gene lookup returns CDR1 SGHAT and CDR2 FQNNGV. CDR3 sequence (DNA): TGTGCCAGCAGCTTAGGGGGGATTACTGAAGCTTTCTTT. It yields the protein CASSLGGITEAFF. The full variable domain, completed using reference TRBV11-2 and TRBJ1-1, is EAGVAQSPRYKIIEKRQSVAFWCNPISGHATLYWYQQILGQGPKLLIQFQNNGVVDDSQLPKDRFSAERLKGVDSTLKIQPAKLEDSAVYLCASSLGGITEAFFGQGTRLTVV.

This clone was seen repeatedly, ten times or more. V is TRBV7-8 and J is TRBJ2-7; D might be TRBD1 (5 bases). CDR1 and CDR2 from the germline V gene are SGHVS and FQNEAQ. This CDR3 contains 15 residues. Trimming removed 0 bases from V and 9 bases from J, with 18 bases in between. In nucleotides, the CDR3 is TGTGCCAGCAGCTTAGCAGGGGATTCGACTGCCGTGCAGTACTTC. It yields the protein CASSLAGDSTAVQYF.

For this clone: This same CDR3 is encoded by further DNA sequences in the sample. The rearrangement links TRBV9 to TRBJ2-7; D perhaps matches TRBD1 (5 bases). Looked up from germline, CDR1 is SGDLS and CDR2 is YYNGEE. The CDR3 is 16 amino acids. V lost 3 bases to trimming and J lost 4 bases, with 20 bases between them. DNA for the CDR3: TGTGCCAGCAGCGCTGACCCCGGTACAGGTAGTTACGAGCAGTACTTC. It specifies CASSADPGTGSYEQYF.

The gene calls are TRBV6-1 and TRBJ1-1; no definite D call. Trimming pared 8 bases from V and 1 base from J, leaving 8 bases between. CDR3 length: 12 amino acids. The germline gives CDR1 MNHNS, CDR2 SASEGT. CDR3 sequence reads: CASLRKNTEAFF. The CDR3 DNA reads as TGTGCCAGCTTGAGGAAGAACACTGAAGCTTTCTTT.

This clone occurred many times. V is TRBV7-9 and J is TRBJ2-7; D unclear. The germline V gene has CDR1 SEHNR and CDR2 FQNEAQ (reference sequence). V lost 5 bases, J lost 0 bases, and 11 bases lay in between. The CDR3 has 14 amino acids. Here the CDR3 DNA reads TGTGCCAGCAGCCCTGACGTGAGCTCCTACGAGCAGTACTTC. Its translation: CASSPDVSSYEQYF.

The chain recombines TRBV4-1 with TRBJ2-7; 10 bases map to TRBD2. This CDR3 is built from 19 residues. CDR1 and CDR2 from the germline V gene are MGHRA and YSYEKL. Trimming took 0 bases from V and 0 from J; bases not matched to a gene: 11. For the CDR3, the DNA is TGCGCCAGCAGCCAAGATTGGCAACCCGGACTAGCGGCCTCCTACGAGCAGTACTTC. As protein: CASSQDWQPGLAASYEQYF.

This clone occurred a few times. The chain carries TRBV12-3 or TRBV12-4 and TRBJ1-2, with D possibly TRBD1 on 5 matching bases. V lost 3 bases and J lost 6, with 8 bases in between. The CDR3 loop spans 12 amino acids. The CDR3 reads CASSFGGDGYTF. For the CDR3, the DNA is TGTGCCAGCAGTTTCGGGGGTGATGGCTACACCTTC.

This clone was counted many times. This chain connects TRBV28 to TRBJ2-3; 10 nucleotides align to TRBD2. The CDR3 covers 15 residues. CDR1 is MDHEN and CDR2 is SYDVKM in the germline V gene. J lost 5 bases, V lost 5 bases, and 7 bases had no gene match. CDR3 loop: CASSVESGRGDTQYF. The CDR3, as DNA: TGTGCCAGCAGTGTAGAGAGCGGGAGGGGAGATACGCAGTATTTT.

This clone was detected many times. V usage is TRBV28 and J usage is TRBJ2-7, with 7 bases aligning to TRBD1. V was clipped by 6 bases and J by 0 bases; unmatched bases: 8. Germline CDR1 MDHEN, CDR2 SYDVKM. This CDR3 is 15 amino acids long. The CDR3 loop reads CASRSEQGNSYEQYF. CDR3 in DNA: TGTGCCAGCAGGTCAGAACAGGGGAACTCCTACGAGCAGTACTTC. Full variable domain (missing parts from reference TRBV28 and TRBJ2-7): DVKVTQSSRYLVKRTGEKVFLECVQDMDHENMFWYRQDPGLGLRLIYFSYDVKMKEKGDIPEGYSVSREKKERFSLILESASTNQTSMYLCASRSEQGNSYEQYFGPGTRLTVT.

This clone was found many times. V usage is TRBV20-1 and J usage is TRBJ2-2; D ambiguous. Per germline, CDR1 DFQATT and CDR2 SNEGSKA (reference sequence). The CDR3 length is 13 residues. The V end was cut by 5 bases, the J end by 4 bases, with 11 bases between. CDR3 sequence (DNA): TGCAGTGCTTATGCGGCATTCACCGGGGAGCTGTTTTTT. Translation: CSAYAAFTGELFF.

The V gene is TRBV7-2, the J gene TRBJ2-7; maybe TRBD2 (7 bases). This CDR3 comprises 15 residues. Trimming stripped 4 bases from V and 5 bases from J, with 18 bases between. The germline V gene encodes CDR1 SGHTA and CDR2 FQGNSA. The CDR3 reads CASSSRGAAVDEQYF. CDR3 sequence (DNA): TGTGCCAGCAGCTCCCGGGGGGCAGCGGTCGACGAGCAGTACTTC.

This clone was recorded at least ten times. The chain combines TRBV2 with TRBJ1-2; no definite D call. CDR3 size: 14 residues. Germline CDR1 is SNHLY and CDR2 is FYNNEI. Trimming took off 6 bases at V and 0 bases at J, with 11 bases between the two ends. The CDR3 nucleotides read TGTGCCAGCAGAGCCTCCGGGACTAACTATGGCTACACCTTC. Translating it yields CASRASGTNYGYTF.

There are many counts of this clone. The genes are TRBV5-4 and TRBJ2-1; no clear D. In germline, CDR1 is SGHNT, CDR2 YYREEE (reference sequence). V gave up 1 base and J gave up 8 bases, with 13 bases separating them. This CDR3 comprises 14 residues. CDR3 loop: CASSLWLALDEQFF. CDR3 bases: TGTGCCAGCAGCTTGTGGTTAGCTTTGGATGAGCAGTTCTTC.

The sample holds many counts of this clone. The chain combines TRBV28 with TRBJ2-3; no firm D call. Per the germline V gene, CDR1 is MDHEN and CDR2 is SYDVKM. This CDR3 is 17 amino acids long. V gave up 1 base and J gave up 0 bases, with 14 bases separating them. CDR3 loop: CASSLSPWRTSTDTQYF. The DNA of the CDR3 is TGTGCCAGCAGTTTATCCCCTTGGCGCACCAGCACAGATACGCAGTATTTT.

This clone was recorded at least ten times. This chain uses TRBV6-4 with TRBJ1-5; D call uncertain. The germline CDR1 and CDR2 sequences are MRHNA and SNTAGT. This CDR3 is built from 13 residues. DNA of the CDR3: TGTCACTTCGGTCCTGCCAGCAATCAGCCCCAGCATTTT. This gives the protein CHFGPASNQPQHF.

A note on this clone: A much larger clonotype is one base distant, so this may be a read error. The chain recombines TRBV10-3 with TRBJ2-1; 16 positions match TRBD2. The V segment lost 7 bases and the J segment 10 bases; nucleotides outside the gene matches: 10. The germline gives CDR1 ENHRY, CDR2 SYGVKD. The CDR3 extends over 16 amino acids. The CDR3: CAIMPGLAGGPREQFF. The CDR3 DNA reads as TGTGCCATCATGCCGGGACTAGCGGGAGGGCCACGGGAGCAGTTCTTC.

This clone was counted many times. V gene TRBV14 combines with J gene TRBJ1-1; D is unresolved. CDR3 size: 14 residues. From germline, CDR1 is SGHDN and CDR2 FVKESK. The V end lost 3 bases, the J end lost 5 bases, and 13 bases lay between the germline ends. CDR3 coding DNA: TGTGCCAGCAGCCACATCTTCTTACGGACTGAAGCTTTCTTT. Translation gives CASSHIFLRTEAFF.

The sample holds many counts of this clone. The CDR3 sequence is CATAGAGTGELFF. CDR3 nucleotide sequence: TGTGCCACAGCGGGGGCAGGCACCGGGGAGCTGTTTTTT. This chain uses TRBV6-1 with TRBJ2-2; TRBD2 agrees at 8 bases. Germline V gives CDR1 MNHNS, CDR2 SASEGT. The CDR3 is 13 residues long. Unmatched junction bases numbered 5, after V lost 10 bases and J lost 4 bases.

This clone was observed many times. The chain carries TRBV3-1 and TRBJ1-5; no clear D gene. The CDR3 is made up of 13 amino acids. Trimming stripped 0 bases from V and 5 bases from J, with 5 bases between. In germline, CDR1 is LGHDT, CDR2 YNNKEL (reference sequence). The CDR3 sequence is CASSQDRDQPQHF. The CDR3 nucleotides read TGTGCCAGCAGCCAAGATCGGGATCAGCCCCAGCATTTT.

In this sample, this clone turned up many times. Just one base apart from a much larger clone, this may be a read error. The rearrangement joins TRBV2 to TRBJ1-2, with D possibly being TRBD1 (6 bases). This CDR3 is 15 amino acids long. The germline V gene encodes CDR1 SNHLY and CDR2 FYNNEI. Trimming stripped 3 bases from V and 6 bases from J, with 17 bases between. CDR3 nucleotides: TGTGCCAGCAGTGACGCGCTGGGACATGTGAATGGCTACACCTTC. It codes for CASSDALGHVNGYTF.

The chain employs TRBV20-1 and TRBJ2-7; no reliable D call. Germline V gene sequence: CDR1 DFQATT, CDR2 SNEGSKA (reference sequence). Trimming removed 1 base at V and 9 bases at J, with 19 bases between. The CDR3 runs 14 residues. CDR3 in amino acids: CSARAKGYYEGQYF. CDR3 DNA sequence: TGCAGTGCTAGAGCCAAAGGATACTACGAAGGGCAGTACTTC.

A few counts support this clone. The chain recombines TRBV2 with TRBJ1-3; no reliable D call. Trimming shortened V by 7 bases and J by 0 bases, and 10 bases separated the two germline ends. The CDR3 has 14 amino acids. Germline CDR1 reads SNHLY; CDR2 reads FYNNEI. The CDR3 region is CASISDYSGNTIYF. The CDR3 DNA sequence: TGTGCCAGCATTTCGGACTACTCTGGAAACACCATATATTTT.

Many counts were recorded for this clone. Just one base apart from a much larger clone, this may be a read error. This chain links TRBV27 with TRBJ2-2, with 8 bases matching TRBD2. The ends lost 5 bases at V and 9 bases at J; junction bases unmatched: 8. The germline V gene has CDR1 MNHEY and CDR2 SMNVEV (reference sequence). The CDR3 contains 14 residues. The CDR3 DNA reads TGTGCCAGCAGTCGACGGGGGGGGACCCGGGAGCTGTTTTTT. Protein product: CASSRRGGTRELFF.

The chain recombines TRBV11-1 with TRBJ1-2; D is undetermined. Trimming removed 5 bases at V and 5 bases at J, with 21 bases between. CDR1 SGHAT and CDR2 FQDESV come from the germline V gene (reference sequence). The length of the CDR3 is 16 residues. This CDR3 is CASSPMEVRGEYGYTF. The CDR3 DNA follows: TGTGCCAGCAGCCCCATGGAAGTCCGGGGAGAATATGGCTACACCTTC.